The sequence of this TCR beta chain was determined in a study of tumor and adjacent non-tumor tissue in lung cancer (dated by TCRdb to 2016 to 2019). Regarding the study in general: Patients with adenocarcinoma (about twelve), squamous cell carcinoma (2) and small cell lung cancer (1) were included in the cohort. A few dozen paired specimens, one tumor and one normal lung sample per patient, were profiled by TCRbeta CDR3 sequencing. Using bulk TCRbeta repertoires from some 14 lung cancer patients, the study set lung tumor tissue side by side with matched distant non-tumor lung tissue. A total of roughly 130 million productive TCRbeta reads were generated by sequencing, corresponding to an average of roughly 4 million reads per sample. The 15 enrolled patients, of whom approximately 10 were men and 5 were women, were aged roughly 30 to 76 years and were diagnosed with TNM stage I to III disease. What the authors observed across the whole study: The top 100 clones made up a significantly larger cumulative share of the repertoire in normal lung than in tumor tissue. Because peripheral blood was not sequenced, the blood TCRbeta repertoires of the lung cancer patients in the study went unexamined. Neither the sequencing platform nor unique molecular identifiers are mentioned in the methods. Only roughly 16 patients were included in the cohort, and the need for larger samples and more detailed clinical data was noted by the authors. Significantly higher TCR diversity (inverse Simpson) was observed in tumor tissue than in normal lung tissue (approximately 430 vs 150, P = 0.0075, Mann-Whitney U test). Significantly higher TCR diversity was found in younger patients, and higher tumor TCR diversity was associated with shorter overall and disease-free survival.

Turning to this clonotype: Its antigen remains undetermined. Possible read error: a much larger clone is one base away. Lacking the conserved final phenylalanine or tryptophan, this CDR3 likely reflects a read error.

RNA was isolated from bulk unsorted tissue, and RNA quality was assessed with a NanoDrop ND-1000 and an Agilent 2100. All donors had newly diagnosed lung cancer, had not received prior chemotherapy, and were admitted for thoracic surgery in China between August and November 2014. Patients with previous radiotherapy or chemotherapy, or with another concurrent cancer, were excluded from the study. Surgical tissue pieces of roughly 1-2.3 cm3 were preserved in RNAlater solution and stored at -80 °C until use. The library was made by multiplex PCR. The run used an Illumina HiSeq 2500. TCRbeta libraries were constructed through three rounds of nested PCR with primers (Table S4) according to protocols adapted from ARM-PCR. Before sequencing, PCR products in the 200-500 bp range were cut out of the gel and cleaned up using the QIAquick gel extraction kit. The paper's processing steps were these. Trimmomatic was used to clean the reads, FLASH was used to merge the reads into complete CDR3 sequences, and MiTCR was used to assign the reads to V(D)J germline segments. Clonal diversity was calculated as the inverse Simpson's index using VDJtools. Productive reads were defined as in-frame sequences without a premature stop codon. In-frame beta chains were kept once TCRdb had trimmed the public reads at Q25 with fastp and called clones with MiXCR. Rows with a matching CDR3 protein are joined into one entry that keeps the most common DNA and genes. TCRdb assigned the V and J calls; the authors' analysis was not used. The sample table records more than 85,000 distinct CDR3 sequences; 75% to 90% of these occur just once. About 22% of the sample belongs to the ten largest clones.

The germline V and J ends show losses of 4 bases and 1 base respectively, and no gene match explains 2 bases of the junction. From a lookup of the germline V gene (reference sequence), CDR1 and CDR2 are SEHNR and FQNEAQ. 15 amino acids form the CDR3, both terminal residues included. Kept here is only the CDR3 DNA, which spans 45 bases and is read in frame from base 1. The chain links TRBV7-9 with TRBJ2-2, and 8 bases in between align with TRBD1. Sequenced: lung tumor tissue. This clonotype originated in a man in his sixties or seventies with non-small cell lung cancer. The CDR3 in this case is CASSSGTGNTGELFI. The nucleotide sequence is TGTGCCAGCAGCTCCGGGACAGGGAACACCGGGGAGCTGTTTATT.